This T cell receptor (beta chain) was observed in a study of brain metastases from non-small cell lung cancer. The method was immunoSEQ multiplex PCR; TCRdb's version includes in-frame clones alone and lacks a portion of them. The sample includes around 1,200 clones, nearly 90% of them seen just once. V shed 4 bases, J shed 4 bases, and the junction held 6 bases outside the gene matches. Germline loops: CDR1 SGHNT, CDR2 YYREEE (reference sequence). The CDR3 spans 14 residues. The sequence was obtained from a donor at least 40 years old with non-small cell lung cancer. The gene calls are TRBV5-4 and TRBJ1-1, with 8 bases that match TRBD1. Sequencing was carried out using tumor-adjacent normal tissue. As DNA, the CDR3 is TGTGCCAGCAGCGCTATCCAGGGGGCCACTGAAGCTTTCTTT. Protein product: CASSAIQGATEAFF.